What follows are 22 T cell receptor beta chains derived from one specimen sequenced in a study of liver allograft versus peripheral blood T cells. In the study overall: Transplanted-liver and recipient peripheral blood T cell receptor repertoires were compared.

TCRdb independently ran MiXCR on the reads; one entry per CDR3 protein. Among approximately 10,000 distinct CDR3 sequences listed, about a fifth were seen once. The receptors shown here come from a human patient who had a liver transplant. Some T cells may trace back to the graft donor.

This chain joins TRBV6-5 and TRBJ2-7; maybe TRBD1 (6 bases). V lost 6 bases and J 1 base, leaving 13 bases between the germline ends. CDR3 length equals 14 residues. Germline V CDR1 and CDR2: MNHEY, SVGAGI. The CDR3 protein is CASRTQGRSYEQYF. For the CDR3, the DNA is TGTGCCAGCAGGACTCAGGGGCGTTCCTACGAGCAGTACTTC.

This clonotype is medium-sized (0.01 to 0.1%) in the sample. This chain connects TRBV6-5 to TRBJ2-1; possibly TRBD2 for D (6 bases). With 8 bases removed from V and 7 bases from J, the gap between germline ends came to 12 bases. Germline V gene lookup returns CDR1 MNHEY and CDR2 SVGAGI. The CDR3 loop spans 12 amino acids. The CDR3 loop reads CASGARGNEQFF. The DNA for the CDR3 is TGTGCCAGCGGGGCTCGGGGGAATGAGCAGTTCTTC.

By sample fraction, this clonotype is medium-sized. This sequence joins TRBV6-5 and TRBJ2-7, with 8 bases identical to TRBD2. After removal of 9 bases from V and 3 bases from J, the junction contained 13 bases not matched to a gene. Germline CDR1 and CDR2: MNHEY and SVGAGI. The CDR3 sequence is 15 residues long. The DNA for the CDR3 is TGTGCCAGTAGGACTCAGGATAGCGGGAACTACGAGCAGTACTTC. The encoded protein is CASRTQDSGNYEQYF.

This chain connects TRBV20-1 to TRBJ1-2; the match to TRBD1 covers 8 bases. Trimming took 3 bases from V and 7 from J; bases not matched to a gene: 4. Germline lookup yields CDR1 DFQATT and CDR2 SNEGSKA (reference sequence). The CDR3 contains 12 residues. The CDR3: CSARAGGLGYTF. CDR3 coding DNA: TGCAGTGCTAGGGCAGGGGGCCTTGGCTACACCTTC.

By proportion, this clonotype is medium-sized. This chain uses TRBV6-5 with TRBJ2-3, with TRBD1 as a possible D gene (5 bases). Per germline, CDR1 MNHEY and CDR2 SVGAGI. The CDR3 length is 13 residues. V dropped 7 bases and J dropped 2 bases, with 10 bases sitting between them. Here the CDR3 DNA reads TGTGCCAGCATAGGGGCCAACACAGATACGCAGTATTTT. This gives the protein CASIGANTDTQYF.

This clonotype is deemed medium-sized. J is TRBJ2-2 and V is TRBV24-1, with D possibly matching TRBD2 (5 bases). This CDR3 has 16 amino acids. Germline V gene sequence: CDR1 KGHDR, CDR2 SFDVKD. V was clipped by 5 bases and J by 5 bases, with 17 bases between them. DNA for the CDR3: TGTGCCACCAGTGGGAAACAGAATGAGGGTACCGGGGAGCTGTTTTTT. Residues: CATSGKQNEGTGELFF.

This clonotype was detected ten times or more. V usage is TRBV29-1 and J usage is TRBJ1-3; D is possibly TRBD1 (5 bases). The germline V gene has CDR1 SQVTM and CDR2 ANQGSEA. The CDR3 has 14 amino acids. The V and J ends lost 7 bases and 3 bases respectively, with 16 bases between them. DNA for the CDR3: TGCAGCGCTGGGGGGGATGGCGATGGAAACACCATATATTTT. It encodes CSAGGDGDGNTIYF. Together with reference TRBV29-1 and TRBJ1-3, the CDR3 gives the full variable domain: SAVISQKPSRDICQRGTSLTIQCQVDSQVTMMFWYRQQPGQSLTLIATANQGSEATYESGFVIDKFPISRPNLTFSTLTVSNMSPEDSSIYLCSAGGDGDGNTIYFGEGSWLTVV.

This clonotype is medium-sized (0.01 to 0.1%). One end of the junction does not line up with germline, which may come from a read error. V is TRBV6-1 and J is TRBJ2-5; 7 bases line up with TRBD1. The germline V gene encodes CDR1 MNHNS and CDR2 SASEGT. The CDR3 length is 14 residues. The CDR3 bases are TGTGCCGGCAGACAAGAGACAGGGCAAGAGACCCAGTACTTC. Amino acid sequence: CAGRQETGQETQYF.

The table lists this clonotype with many counts. This chain uses TRBV6-5 with TRBJ1-2; 9 nucleotides match TRBD1. There are 15 residues in the CDR3. Unmatched junction bases numbered 13, after V lost 6 bases and J lost 8 bases. Looked up from germline, CDR1 is MNHEY and CDR2 is SVGAGI. This CDR3 is CASSTPGTGTTGYTF. CDR3 nucleotides: TGTGCCAGCAGCACTCCCGGGACAGGGACAACAGGCTACACCTTC.

With regard to this clonotype: A much more abundant neighbour one base away suggests this may be a read error. The V call is TRBV27, the J call TRBJ2-3; D gene uncertain. The CDR3 runs to 14 residues. The germline V and J ends were trimmed by 6 bases and 1 base, with 11 bases remaining between them. Germline-derived CDR1 and CDR2 are MNHEY and SMNVEV (reference sequence). CDR3 DNA sequence: TGTGCCAGCAGCTTAGGAACTGGCACAGATACGCAGTATTTT. Residues: CASSLGTGTDTQYF.

This clonotype rates as medium-sized (0.01 to 0.1%). The V gene is TRBV18, the J gene TRBJ1-1; 7 bases fit TRBD1. The CDR3 runs 16 residues. The V gene end was trimmed by 6 bases and the J gene end by 0 bases; junction bases not matched to a gene: 10. Germline V gene sequence: CDR1 KGHSH, CDR2 LQKENI. CDR3 sequence reads: CASSPDRAGLNTEAFF. The CDR3 DNA sequence: TGTGCCAGCTCCCCCGACAGGGCGGGATTGAACACTGAAGCTTTCTTT.

This clonotype was detected ten times or more. The chain combines TRBV18 with TRBJ2-7, with D tentatively TRBD2 (6 bases). Germline CDR1 is KGHSH and CDR2 is LQKENI. This CDR3 has 16 residues. V was clipped by 1 base and J by 1 base, with 14 bases between them. CDR3: CASSPLGLGGSYEQYF. The CDR3 DNA reads as TGTGCCAGCTCACCACTGGGGCTCGGGGGTTCCTACGAGCAGTACTTC.

In this sample, this clonotype turned up many times. The rearrangement joins TRBV19 to TRBJ2-3, with D possibly being TRBD1 (6 bases). Trimming shortened V by 6 bases and J by 5 bases, and 9 bases separated the two germline ends. Per germline, CDR1 LNHDA and CDR2 SQIVND (reference sequence). The CDR3 length is 12 residues. The CDR3 region has the DNA TGTGCCAGTAGGTTACAGGGAGATACGCAGTATTTT. The encoded protein is CASRLQGDTQYF.

This clonotype is deemed medium-sized. The J gene is TRBJ2-1, the V gene TRBV19, with 7 bases that match TRBD2. There are 18 residues in the CDR3. Germline loops: CDR1 LNHDA, CDR2 SQIVND (reference sequence). The ends lost 5 bases at V and 2 bases at J; junction bases unmatched: 15. The CDR3 protein is CASSRYPLASGAYNEQFF. Here the CDR3 DNA reads TGTGCCAGTAGTCGGTATCCTCTGGCTAGCGGTGCCTACAATGAGCAGTTCTTC.

This chain uses TRBV12-3 or TRBV12-4 with TRBJ1-1, with 7 bases that match TRBD1. V dropped 6 bases and J dropped 3; count of bases not matched to a gene: 7. The length of the CDR3 is 14 residues. The CDR3 reads CASSDRDMDTEAFF. In nucleotides, the CDR3 is TGTGCCAGCAGCGACAGGGACATGGACACTGAAGCTTTCTTT.

This clonotype is classed as medium-sized. The chain links TRBV19 to TRBJ1-1, with 7 bases fitting TRBD1. This CDR3 comprises 15 residues. Germline lookup yields CDR1 LNHDA and CDR2 SQIVND (reference sequence). With 5 bases clipped from V and 5 bases from J, the junction kept 11 bases outside the gene matches. DNA of the CDR3: TGTGCCAGTAGTCTCTCATCCACAGGGGATACTGAAGCTTTCTTT. This sequence encodes CASSLSSTGDTEAFF.

By share, this clonotype counts as medium-sized. This chain links TRBV19 with TRBJ2-3, with 9 bases that match TRBD2. Germline CDR1 is LNHDA and CDR2 is SQIVND (reference sequence). The J segment lost 3 bases and the V segment lost 3 bases, leaving 7 bases of the junction unmatched. CDR3 length equals 16 residues. This chain's CDR3 is CASSIPSGETTDTQYF. As DNA, the CDR3 is TGTGCCAGTAGTATCCCTAGCGGGGAAACAACAGATACGCAGTATTTT.

By its share, this clonotype is medium-sized. The chain recombines TRBV10-3 with TRBJ1-1; D gene unclear. The V gene's germline CDR1 is ENHRY and CDR2 SYGVKD. V lost 10 bases and J 3 bases, leaving 15 bases between the germline ends. There are 13 residues in the CDR3. CDR3 region: CATEGGTHTEAFF. CDR3 coding DNA: TGTGCCACCGAGGGAGGTACGCACACTGAAGCTTTCTTT.

This clonotype was seen more than once but under ten times. This chain connects TRBV14 to TRBJ2-2; 10 positions match TRBD1. The V gene's germline CDR1 is SGHDN and CDR2 FVKESK. Trimming removed 4 bases from V and 4 bases from J; junction bases left unmatched: 6. The CDR3 spans 16 residues. This CDR3 reads CASSPRQGAGTGELFF. The CDR3 nucleotides read TGTGCCAGCAGCCCCCGACAGGGGGCTGGCACCGGGGAGCTGTTTTTT. Filled out from reference TRBV14 and TRBJ2-2, the complete variable domain reads EAGVTQFPSHSVIEKGQTVTLRCDPISGHDNLYWYRRVMGKEIKFLLHFVKESKQDESGMPNNRFLAERTGGTYSTLKVQPAELEDSGVYFCASSPRQGAGTGELFFGEGSRLTVL.

The table lists this clonotype with a few counts. V is TRBV30 and J is TRBJ1-2; 8 bases line up with TRBD1. Germline CDR1 and CDR2: GTSNPN and SVGIG (reference sequence). This CDR3 contains 13 residues. V gave up 5 bases and J gave up 6 bases; unmatched junction bases: 8. Here the CDR3 reads CAWDRDRGDGYTF. The DNA for the CDR3 is TGTGCCTGGGATCGCGACAGGGGCGATGGCTACACCTTC.

V is TRBV5-1 and J is TRBJ2-7; 10 bases are shared with TRBD1. The CDR3 length is 16 residues. V lost 1 base to trimming and J lost 5 bases; unmatched junction nucleotides: 9. Germline V gene lookup returns CDR1 SGHRS and CDR2 YFSETQ. The chain's CDR3 is CASSLSGTGVIDEQYF. The CDR3 nucleotides are TGCGCCAGCAGCTTGTCAGGGACAGGGGTTATCGACGAGCAGTACTTC.

V usage is TRBV12-3 or TRBV12-4 and J usage is TRBJ2-7, with TRBD1 matching 9 bases. V was clipped by 5 bases and J by 3 bases; unmatched bases: 20. The CDR3 totals 19 residues. CDR3 sequence: CASSPTPGQGGDSFYEQYF. CDR3 nucleotide sequence: TGTGCCAGCAGTCCAACTCCGGGACAGGGAGGAGACTCCTTCTACGAGCAGTACTTC.